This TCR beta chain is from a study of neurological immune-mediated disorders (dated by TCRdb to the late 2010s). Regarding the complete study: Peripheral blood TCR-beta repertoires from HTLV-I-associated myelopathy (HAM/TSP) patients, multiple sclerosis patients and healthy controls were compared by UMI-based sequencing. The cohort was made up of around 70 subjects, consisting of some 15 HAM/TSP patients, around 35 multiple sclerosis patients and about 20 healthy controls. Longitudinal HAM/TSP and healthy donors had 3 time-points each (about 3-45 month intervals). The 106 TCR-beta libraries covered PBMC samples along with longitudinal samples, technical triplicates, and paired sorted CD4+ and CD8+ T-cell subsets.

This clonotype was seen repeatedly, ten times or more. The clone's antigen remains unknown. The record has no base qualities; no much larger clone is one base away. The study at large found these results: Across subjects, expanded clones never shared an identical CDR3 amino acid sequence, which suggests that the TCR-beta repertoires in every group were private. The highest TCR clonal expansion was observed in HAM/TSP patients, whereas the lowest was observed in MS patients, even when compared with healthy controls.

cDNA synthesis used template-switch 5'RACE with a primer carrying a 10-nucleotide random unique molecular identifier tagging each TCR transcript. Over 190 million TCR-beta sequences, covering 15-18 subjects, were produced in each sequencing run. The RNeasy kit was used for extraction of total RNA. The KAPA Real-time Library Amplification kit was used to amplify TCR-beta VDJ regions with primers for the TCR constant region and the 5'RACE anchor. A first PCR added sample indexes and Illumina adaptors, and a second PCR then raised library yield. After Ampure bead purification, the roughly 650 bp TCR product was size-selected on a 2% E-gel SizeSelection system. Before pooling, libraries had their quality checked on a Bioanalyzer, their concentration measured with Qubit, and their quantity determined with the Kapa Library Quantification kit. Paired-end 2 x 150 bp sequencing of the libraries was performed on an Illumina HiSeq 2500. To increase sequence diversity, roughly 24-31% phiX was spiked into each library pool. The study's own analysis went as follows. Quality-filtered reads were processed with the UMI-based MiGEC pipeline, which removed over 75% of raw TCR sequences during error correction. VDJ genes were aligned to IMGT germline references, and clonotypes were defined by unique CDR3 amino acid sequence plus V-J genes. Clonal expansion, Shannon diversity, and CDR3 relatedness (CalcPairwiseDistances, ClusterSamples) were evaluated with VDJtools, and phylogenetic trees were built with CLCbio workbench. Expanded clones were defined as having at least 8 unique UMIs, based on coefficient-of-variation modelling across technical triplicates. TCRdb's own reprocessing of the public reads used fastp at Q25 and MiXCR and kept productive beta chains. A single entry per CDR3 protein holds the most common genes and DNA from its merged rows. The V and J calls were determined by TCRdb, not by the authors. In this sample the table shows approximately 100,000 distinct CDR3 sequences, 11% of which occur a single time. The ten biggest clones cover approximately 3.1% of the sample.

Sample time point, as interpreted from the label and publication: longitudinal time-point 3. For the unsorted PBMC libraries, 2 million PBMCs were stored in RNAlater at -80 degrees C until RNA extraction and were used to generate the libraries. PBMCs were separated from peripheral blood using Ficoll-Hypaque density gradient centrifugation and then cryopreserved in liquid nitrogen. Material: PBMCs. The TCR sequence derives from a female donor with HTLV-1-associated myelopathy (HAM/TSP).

The CDR3 is CASSLGFHGRGHGNQPQHF. In nucleotides, the sequence is TGTGCCAGCAGTTTAGGCTTCCACGGCAGGGGGCATGGCAATCAGCCCCAGCATTTT. The rearrangement combines TRBV12-3 or TRBV12-4 with TRBJ1-5, with TRBD1 identical over 8 junction bases. Trimming removed 1 base from V and 2 bases from J; the gene matches leave 13 bases unexplained. Counted from cysteine to phenylalanine, this CDR3 has 19 amino acids. The CDR3 DNA has 57 bases and is translated from base 1.